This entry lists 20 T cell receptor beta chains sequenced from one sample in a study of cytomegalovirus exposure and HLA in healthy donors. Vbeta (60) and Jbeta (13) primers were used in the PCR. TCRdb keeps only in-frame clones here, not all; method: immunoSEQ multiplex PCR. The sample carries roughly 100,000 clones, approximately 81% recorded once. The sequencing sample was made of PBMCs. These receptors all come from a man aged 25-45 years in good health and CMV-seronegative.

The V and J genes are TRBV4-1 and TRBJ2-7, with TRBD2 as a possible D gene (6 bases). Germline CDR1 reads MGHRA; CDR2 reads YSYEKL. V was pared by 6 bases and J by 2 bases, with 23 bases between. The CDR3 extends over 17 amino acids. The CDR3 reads CASSQEGTYGPTYEQYF. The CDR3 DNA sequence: TGCGCCAGCAGTCAGGAGGGGACCTACGGACCAACCTACGAGCAGTACTTC.

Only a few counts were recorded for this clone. DNA for the CDR3: TGTGCCACCAGCAGAGCGCAGGGCAAGAACACTGAAGCTTTCTTT. It specifies CATSRAQGKNTEAFF. The chain joins TRBV15 to TRBJ1-1; perhaps TRBD1 as D (5 bases). The CDR3 has 15 amino acids. Trimming took off 1 base at V and 1 base at J, with 10 bases between the two ends. Per germline, CDR1 LNHNV and CDR2 YYDKDF (reference sequence).

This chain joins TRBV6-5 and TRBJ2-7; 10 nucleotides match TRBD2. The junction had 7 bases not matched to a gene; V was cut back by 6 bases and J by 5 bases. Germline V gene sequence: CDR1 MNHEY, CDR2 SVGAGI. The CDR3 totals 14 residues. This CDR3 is CASRPGLATDEQYF. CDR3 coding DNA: TGTGCCAGCAGACCGGGACTAGCGACCGACGAGCAGTACTTC.

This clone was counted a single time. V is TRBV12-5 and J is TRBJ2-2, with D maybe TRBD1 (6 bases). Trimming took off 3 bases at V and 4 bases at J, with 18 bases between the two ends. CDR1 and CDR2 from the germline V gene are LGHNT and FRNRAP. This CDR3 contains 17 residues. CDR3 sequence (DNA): TGTGCTAGTGGTTTCTCCCTGGACAAGGGGGTCACCGGGGAGCTGTTTTTT. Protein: CASGFSLDKGVTGELFF.

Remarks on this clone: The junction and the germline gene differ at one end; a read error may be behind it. CDR3 DNA sequence: TGTGCCAGCAGCCCATCGCATGTGACCGAGGATTTT. Its protein product is CASSPSHVTEDF. The J gene is TRBJ1-3, the V gene TRBV7-9; D is unclear. CDR3 length equals 12 residues. The V gene's germline CDR1 is SEHNR and CDR2 FQNEAQ (reference sequence).

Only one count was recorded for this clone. CDR3 loop: CASSRDRGNSPLHF. CDR3 in DNA: TGCGCCAGCAGCCGGGACAGGGGTAATTCACCCCTCCACTTT. This rearrangement joins TRBV4-3 to TRBJ1-6; 10 nucleotides line up with TRBD1. Germline lookup yields CDR1 LGHNA and CDR2 YSLEER. V lost 4 bases, J lost 6 bases, and 0 bases stayed unmatched. The CDR3 has 14 residues.

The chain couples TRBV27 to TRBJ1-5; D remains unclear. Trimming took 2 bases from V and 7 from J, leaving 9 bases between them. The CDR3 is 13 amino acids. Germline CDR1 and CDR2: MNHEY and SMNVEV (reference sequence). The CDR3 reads CASSLRGGQPQHF. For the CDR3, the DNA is TGTGCCAGCAGTTTACGGGGTGGGCAGCCCCAGCATTTT.

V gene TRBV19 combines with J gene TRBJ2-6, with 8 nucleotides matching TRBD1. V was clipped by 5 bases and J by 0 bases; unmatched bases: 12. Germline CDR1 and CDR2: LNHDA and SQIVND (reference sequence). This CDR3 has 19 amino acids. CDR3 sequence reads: CASSPGRGQGISGANVLTF. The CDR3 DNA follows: TGTGCCAGTAGTCCCGGTCGAGGACAGGGAATCTCTGGGGCCAACGTCCTGACTTTC.

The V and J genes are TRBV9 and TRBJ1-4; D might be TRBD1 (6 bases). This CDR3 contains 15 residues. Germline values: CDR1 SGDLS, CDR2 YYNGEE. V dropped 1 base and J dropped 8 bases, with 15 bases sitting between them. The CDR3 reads CASSVQWGRGEKLFF. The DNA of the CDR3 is TGTGCCAGCAGCGTACAGTGGGGGCGAGGCGAAAAACTGTTTTTT.

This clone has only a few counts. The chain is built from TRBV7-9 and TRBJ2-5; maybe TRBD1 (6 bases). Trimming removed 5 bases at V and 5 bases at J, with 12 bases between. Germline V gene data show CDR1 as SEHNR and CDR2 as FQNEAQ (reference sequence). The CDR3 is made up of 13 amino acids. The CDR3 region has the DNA TGTGCCAGCAGCCGGGGACAATTGGAGACCCAGTACTTC. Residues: CASSRGQLETQYF. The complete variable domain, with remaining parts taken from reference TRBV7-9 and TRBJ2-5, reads DTGVSQNPRHKITKRGQNVTFRCDPISEHNRLYWYRQTLGQGPEFLTYFQNEAQLEKSRLLSDRFSAERPKGSFSTLEIQRTEQGDSAMYLCASSRGQLETQYFGPGTRLLVL.

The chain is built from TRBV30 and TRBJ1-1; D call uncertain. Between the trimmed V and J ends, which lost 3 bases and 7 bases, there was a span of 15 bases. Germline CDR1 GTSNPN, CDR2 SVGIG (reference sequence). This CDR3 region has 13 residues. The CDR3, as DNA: TGTGCCTGGAGCTGGACGGGAGAAAATGAAGCTTTCTTT. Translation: CAWSWTGENEAFF.

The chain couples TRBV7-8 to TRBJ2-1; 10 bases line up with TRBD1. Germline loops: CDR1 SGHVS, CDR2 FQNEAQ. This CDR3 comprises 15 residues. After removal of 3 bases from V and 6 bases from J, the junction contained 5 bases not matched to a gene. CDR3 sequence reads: CASSLDRGNRNEQFF. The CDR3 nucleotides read TGTGCCAGCAGCTTGGACAGGGGGAATCGCAATGAGCAGTTCTTC.

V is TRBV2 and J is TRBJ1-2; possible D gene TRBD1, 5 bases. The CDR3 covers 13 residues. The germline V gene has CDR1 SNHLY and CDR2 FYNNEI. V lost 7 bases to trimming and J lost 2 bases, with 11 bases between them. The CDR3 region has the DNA TGTGCCAGCACGGGGGAGGGGAACTATGGCTACACCTTC. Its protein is CASTGEGNYGYTF.

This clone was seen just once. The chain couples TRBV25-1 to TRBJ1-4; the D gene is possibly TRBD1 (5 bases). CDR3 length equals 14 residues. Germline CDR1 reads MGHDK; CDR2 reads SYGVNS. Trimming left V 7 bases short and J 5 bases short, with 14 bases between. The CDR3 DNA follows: TGTGCCAGCACAAGCGGGACCCTCAATGAAAAACTGTTTTTT. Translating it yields CASTSGTLNEKLFF.

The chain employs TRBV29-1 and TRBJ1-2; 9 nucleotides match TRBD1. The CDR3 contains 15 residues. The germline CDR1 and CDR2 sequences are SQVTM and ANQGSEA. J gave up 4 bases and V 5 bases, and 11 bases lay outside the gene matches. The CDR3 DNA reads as TGCAGCGTTATCATTAAGACAGGGGGTTCCTATGGCTACACCTTC. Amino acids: CSVIIKTGGSYGYTF.

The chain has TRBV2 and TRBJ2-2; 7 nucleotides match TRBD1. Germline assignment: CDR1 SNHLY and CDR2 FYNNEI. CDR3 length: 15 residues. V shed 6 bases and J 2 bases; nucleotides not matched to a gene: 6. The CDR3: CASSRDRLNTGELFF. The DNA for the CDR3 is TGTGCCAGCAGCCGGGACAGACTTAACACCGGGGAGCTGTTTTTT.

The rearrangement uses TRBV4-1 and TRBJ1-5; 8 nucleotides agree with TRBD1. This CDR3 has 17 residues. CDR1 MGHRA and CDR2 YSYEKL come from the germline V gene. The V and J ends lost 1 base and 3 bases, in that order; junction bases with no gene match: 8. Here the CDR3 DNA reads TGCGCCAGCAGCCAAGGTGGGCCACAGGGGGTCAATCAGCCCCAGCATTTT. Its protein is CASSQGGPQGVNQPQHF.

The CDR3 region has the DNA TGTGCCAGCAGTAAAGAGGCGGGCACTGAAGCTTTCTTT. Its translation is CASSKEAGTEAFF. The chain is built from TRBV7-9 and TRBJ1-1; D is unresolved. The length of the CDR3 is 13 residues. Germline V gene sequence: CDR1 SEHNR, CDR2 FQNEAQ (reference sequence). Trimming shortened V by 6 bases and J by 4 bases, and 12 bases separated the two germline ends.

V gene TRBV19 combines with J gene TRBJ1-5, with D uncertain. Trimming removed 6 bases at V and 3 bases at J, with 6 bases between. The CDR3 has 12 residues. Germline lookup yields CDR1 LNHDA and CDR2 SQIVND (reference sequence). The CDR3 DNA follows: TGTGCCAGTAGCAGGTTCAATCAGCCCCAGCATTTT. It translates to CASSRFNQPQHF.

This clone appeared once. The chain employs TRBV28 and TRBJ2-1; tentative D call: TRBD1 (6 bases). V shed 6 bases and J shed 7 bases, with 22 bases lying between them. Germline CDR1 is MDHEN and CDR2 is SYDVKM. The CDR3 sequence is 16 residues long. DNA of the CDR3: TGTGCCAGCAGGTTAGCAGGCAGGGGCCCGGGGAATGAGCAGTTCTTC. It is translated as CASRLAGRGPGNEQFF.